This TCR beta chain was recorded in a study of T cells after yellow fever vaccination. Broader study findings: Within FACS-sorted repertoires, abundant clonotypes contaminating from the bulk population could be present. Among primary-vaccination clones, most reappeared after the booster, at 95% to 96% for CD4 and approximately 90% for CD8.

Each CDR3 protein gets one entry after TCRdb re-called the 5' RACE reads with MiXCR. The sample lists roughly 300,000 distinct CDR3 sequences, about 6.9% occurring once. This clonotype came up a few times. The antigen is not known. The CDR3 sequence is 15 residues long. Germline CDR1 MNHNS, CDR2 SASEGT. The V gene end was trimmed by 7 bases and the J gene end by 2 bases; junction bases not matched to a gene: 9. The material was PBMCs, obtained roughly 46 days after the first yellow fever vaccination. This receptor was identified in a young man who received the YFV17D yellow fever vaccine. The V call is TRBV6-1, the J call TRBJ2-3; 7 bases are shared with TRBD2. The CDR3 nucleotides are TGTGCCAGCACCGGGGGGACGCTAAACACAGATACGCAGTATTTT. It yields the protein CASTGGTLNTDTQYF.